These 15 T cell receptor beta chains came from one sample sequenced in a study of T cells in Graves' hyperthyroidism and ophthalmopathy. RNA transcripts yielded amplified TCR beta CDR3 regions. HTBI primers drove first-round RT-PCR of the TCR CDR3. MiXCR was run by TCRdb on the multiplex PCR reads, yielding one entry per CDR3 protein. Of 300,000 to 400,000 distinct CDR3 sequences in the sample, around 20% were seen once. Sequencing input: blood. The receptors were gathered from a young man with Graves' ophthalmopathy.

The chain joins TRBV24-1 to TRBJ2-5; 9 nucleotides align to TRBD1. The CDR3 is 15 residues long. Germline trimming cut 6 bases from V and 4 bases from J; bases unmatched to any gene: 8. CDR1 is KGHDR, CDR2 SFDVKD, per germline. In DNA, the CDR3 is TGTGCCACCAGTCAACCCCGGACAGGGGCAGAGACCCAGTACTTC. Protein product: CATSQPRTGAETQYF.

This clonotype was recorded at least ten times. The J gene is TRBJ2-5, the V gene TRBV6-1, with D uncertain. The V end lost 6 bases, the J end lost 1 base, and 12 bases lay between the germline ends. The CDR3 is 14 residues long. Germline CDR1 is MNHNS and CDR2 is SASEGT. In DNA, the CDR3 is TGTGCCAGCAGCGTAAGGGTTTTCCAAGAGACCCAGTACTTC. As protein: CASSVRVFQETQYF.

Comment on this clonotype: No DNA is shown, since the ends of the CDR3 on it are uncertain; the CDR3 is the one TCRdb lists. This rearrangement joins TRBV6-1 to TRBJ2-7. Germline CDR1 MNHNS, CDR2 SASEGT. The CDR3 contains 14 residues when both ends are counted. The CDR3 protein is CASSTSGDPYEQYF.

This clonotype was seen ten or more times. This chain uses TRBV6-1 with TRBJ1-2; the D gene is possibly TRBD1 (5 bases). V dropped 3 bases and J dropped 4 bases, with 15 bases sitting between them. Per the germline V gene, CDR1 is MNHNS and CDR2 is SASEGT. The CDR3 extends over 15 amino acids. For the CDR3, the DNA is TGTGCCAGCAGTGAGGGCGCCGGGACCGTCTATGGCTACACCTTC. Protein product: CASSEGAGTVYGYTF.

The chain links TRBV20-1 to TRBJ2-3; possible D gene TRBD2, 5 bases. CDR1 and CDR2 (germline): DFQATT, SNEGSKA (reference sequence). Trimming pared 3 bases from V and 4 bases from J, leaving 11 bases between. CDR3 size: 13 residues. The CDR3 loop is CSASSGSPDTQYF. The CDR3 region has the DNA TGCAGTGCTAGTTCGGGGAGCCCAGATACGCAGTATTTT.

The chain employs TRBV5-1 and TRBJ2-7, with 15 bases that match TRBD2. V lost 4 bases to trimming and J lost 3 bases; unmatched junction nucleotides: 5. There are 16 residues in the CDR3. CDR1 and CDR2 from the germline V gene are SGHRS and YFSETQ. For the CDR3, the DNA is TGCGCCAGCAGCCGCGGACTAGCGGGGGGGCACTACGAGCAGTACTTC. Translation gives CASSRGLAGGHYEQYF.

This clonotype was detected ten times or more. The chain is built from TRBV6-6 and TRBJ1-1, with 9 positions matching TRBD1. Looked up from germline, CDR1 is MNHNY and CDR2 is SVGAGI (reference sequence). The CDR3 extends over 13 amino acids. V lost 2 bases and J lost 10; bases outside the gene matches: 5. The CDR3 sequence is CASSYGTGPSAFF. The CDR3 DNA follows: TGTGCCAGCAGTTACGGGACAGGGCCGTCAGCTTTCTTT.

Many counts were recorded for this clonotype. This rearrangement joins TRBV11-3 to TRBJ2-5; D unresolved. V gave up 4 bases and J gave up 5 bases, with 17 bases separating them. CDR1 and CDR2 (germline): SGHNT, YENEEA. This CDR3 has 15 amino acids. The CDR3 DNA follows: TGTGCCAGCAGCTCCTCGCCGGCAGCCGGGGAGACCCAGTACTTC. Protein product: CASSSSPAAGETQYF.

This clonotype has a handful of counts. This sequence joins TRBV11-3 and TRBJ2-1, with D perhaps given as TRBD1 or TRBD2 (5 bases each). V was clipped by 4 bases and J by 8 bases, with 9 bases between them. Germline CDR1 is SGHNT and CDR2 is YENEEA. This CDR3 contains 12 residues. In DNA form, the CDR3 reads TGTGCCAGCAGCTCGGGGCGGGATGAGCAGTTCTTC. It translates to CASSSGRDEQFF.

This clonotype was observed many times. The chain carries TRBV7-8 and TRBJ2-7; D may be TRBD2 (5 bases). V lost 5 bases to trimming and J lost 4 bases, with 12 bases between them. The CDR3 runs 13 residues. Per the germline V gene, CDR1 is SGHVS and CDR2 is FQNEAQ. DNA for the CDR3: TGTGCCAGCAGCCCTCGGACGGGGTACGAGCAGTACTTC. Its protein is CASSPRTGYEQYF.

This chain links TRBV7-3 with TRBJ1-6; TRBD1 is a possible D gene (6 bases). The CDR3 has 15 residues. The V end was cut by 2 bases, the J end by 7 bases, with 12 bases between. Germline values: CDR1 SGHTA, CDR2 FQGTGA. CDR3 bases: TGTGCCAGCAGCTTAGCCGGACAGATAAATTCACCCCTCCACTTT. Translating it yields CASSLAGQINSPLHF.

A few counts support this clonotype. The gene calls are TRBV10-3 and TRBJ1-4, with D possibly TRBD1 on 5 matching bases. The V end lost 5 bases, the J end lost 2 bases, and 12 bases lay between the germline ends. CDR1 and CDR2 from the germline V gene are ENHRY and SYGVKD. The CDR3 covers 15 residues. The CDR3 DNA reads as TGTGCCATCAGTTCAGGGAGCCTCACTAATGAAAAACTGTTTTTT. Protein sequence: CAISSGSLTNEKLFF.

On this clonotype: At one end the junction does not follow the germline gene, possibly because of a read error. V is TRBV9 and J is TRBJ2-3; no reliable D call. Germline V CDR1 and CDR2: SGDLS, YYNGEE. This CDR3 is built from 13 residues. In DNA, the CDR3 is TGTGCCAGCAGCCCCCCGTCCACAAATACGCAGTATTTT. Translated: CASSPPSTNTQYF. The complete variable domain, with remaining parts taken from reference TRBV9 and TRBJ2-3, reads DSGVTQTPKHLITATGQRVTLRCSPRSGDLSVYWYQQSLDQGLQFLIQYYNGEERAKGNILERFSAQQFPDLHSELNLSSLELGDSALYFCASSPPSTNTQYFGPGTRLTVL.

This clonotype was seen at least ten times. The chain combines TRBV15 with TRBJ2-7, with a possible D match to TRBD2 (5 bases). CDR3 length: 14 amino acids. Germline values: CDR1 LNHNV, CDR2 YYDKDF (reference sequence). Between the trimmed V and J ends, which lost 1 base and 0 bases, there was a span of 7 bases. CDR3: CATSRAGSSYEQYF. The DNA for the CDR3 is TGTGCCACCAGCAGAGCGGGGTCCTCCTACGAGCAGTACTTC.

The chain has TRBV7-9 and TRBJ2-7; 9 positions match TRBD2. Germline trimming cut 1 base from V and 2 bases from J; bases unmatched to any gene: 9. This CDR3 is 17 amino acids long. CDR1 SEHNR and CDR2 FQNEAQ come from the germline V gene (reference sequence). The CDR3 DNA is TGTGCCAGCAGCTTAGGTGCGAGCGGGGGGACCCCCTACGAGCAGTACTTC. It is translated as CASSLGASGGTPYEQYF.